Sequencing of this T cell receptor (beta chain) was carried out in a study of shared clonotypes between healthy human individuals. In the authors' methods: Because ImmunoSEQ provided only junction sequences with no quality scores, the filtering differed. This table comes from immunoSEQ multiplex PCR, and its TCRdb copy is limited to in-frame clones, with some not included. V and J calls and clone size follow that table, whereas D and trimming were derived from the DNA. Found here are about 510,000 clones, about 96% of them singletons; the top ten hold 0.05% to 0.07%. The CDR3 has 15 amino acids. Germline V lookup: CDR1 SGHVS, CDR2 FNYEAQ. Of note for this clone: One end of the junction varies from germline; a read error may be responsible.

Specimen: naive CD4+ T cells sorted from blood. The subset here: CD45RA+ positively selected. The source of this sequence is a woman aged 25 to 39 in good health. The rearrangement uses TRBV7-6 and TRBJ2-3; D possibly corresponds to TRBD1 (5 bases). CDR3 loop: CASSLEIGPGDTQYF. The CDR3 DNA follows: TGTGCCAGCAGTTTAGAGATAGGGCCAGGGGATACGCAGTATTTT.